Described below is a single T cell receptor beta chain sequence and its context. Its cognate antigen has yet to be identified. Nothing much larger sits one base from this clone, and base qualities are not available. Amplification of TCR beta CDR3 regions was carried out from RNA transcripts. The TCR CDR3 was subjected to a first round of RT-PCR using the HTBI primer set and the Qiagen OneStep RT-PCR kit. Libraries were constructed in a second round of multiplex PCR, after which size selection and purification were performed. Paired-end sequencing of the libraries was performed with 100 bp reads on an Illumina HiSeq2000. The original methods were these. SOAPnuke was used to process the raw data, removing reads that contained adapters or uncalled bases, had a mean Phred below 15, or lacked an exact match to the constant primer or identifier. COPE v1.2.5 was used to merge the high-quality paired reads, and each unique nucleotide sequence was defined as a clonotype. Clonotypes were aligned to IMGT TRBV, TRBD and TRBJ reference segments using MiTCR v1.1. The analysis was restricted to V-J combinations with a frequency above 0.0001, which together covered about 99% of the repertoires. A TCS score was defined as the ratio between F50 (clonal expansion) and ExV (chaos), using BLOSUM62-based TCRdist between CDR3 peptides within each V-J. Welch's t-statistics and random forest reduced some 510 V-J features to roughly 13, which were used in a naive Bayes classifier (R e1071). TCRdb itself trimmed the public reads at Q25 with fastp, ran MiXCR and retained productive beta chains. Identical CDR3 protein sequences are pooled into one entry, listed with their most common genes and DNA. TCRdb's processing, not the study's, gives the V and J calls here. This sample holds about 580,000 distinct CDR3 sequences; around 13% were observed only once. The leading ten clones occupy less than 6% of the sample.

The data stem from a study of T cells in Graves' hyperthyroidism and ophthalmopathy (dated 2019 in TCRdb). For the study in its entirety: Peripheral blood was sampled at the time of initial diagnosis, prior to any treatment. To identify distinguishing TCR V-J signatures, a discovery cohort of 100 patients was used, comprising 40 to 45 with Graves' ophthalmopathy and some 60 with stable Graves' hyperthyroidism. Whether ophthalmopathy could be predicted prospectively was tested in an independent validation cohort made up of under 20 hyperthyroidism patients plus 17 patients who later progressed to ophthalmopathy. The roughly 94 discovery patients were randomly split 7:3 into training and test sets. In addition, the study compared T-cell repertoires in thyroid tissue and in blood from six Graves' hyperthyroidism patients. Once sampling was done, hyperthyroidism patients were given methimazole at a starting dose of 30 mg daily, whereas ophthalmopathy patients were given high-dose intravenous methylprednisolone. According to the paper, TCR Vbeta CDR3 sequencing was carried out on more than 120 peripheral blood samples, which came from about 45 ophthalmopathy, approximately 72 hyperthyroidism and approximately 17 progressor patients. What the study reported, not specific to this receptor: In validation, progression to ophthalmopathy was predicted by the model with 55% to 71% sensitivity and 72.22% specificity, a median of around 6.5 months before onset. Most expanded thyroid clonotypes (frequency above 0.001) were also found in blood, which suggests that blood repertoires may mirror thyroid immune responses. A 13 V-J signature model separated ophthalmopathy from stable hyperthyroidism, with over 85% sensitivity and roughly 81% specificity in cross-validation and 80%/75% in testing. No statistical method was used to fix the sample size in advance, and group allocation was not hidden from the investigators.

V and J are truncated by 1 base and 4 bases respectively, leaving an intervening sequence of 9 bases. Taken from cysteine to phenylalanine, the CDR3 has 13 residues. Just the 39-base CDR3 DNA is kept, in frame starting at base 1. From a lookup of the germline V gene (reference sequence), CDR1 and CDR2 are GTSNPN and SVGIG. Hyperthyroidism patients were newly diagnosed, with disease duration under 2 months, and aged 18 to 65 years. The study excluded patients with uncontrolled infections, other autoimmune diseases, pregnancy or lactation. Diagnoses relied on clinical symptoms, serum thyroxine and TRAb, thyroid ultrasound and orbital computed tomography. For progressor patients, blood was drawn at the first diagnosis of hyperthyroidism, before any ophthalmopathy symptoms had appeared. Ficoll-Paque density gradient centrifugation was used to isolate PBMCs from around 9.1 ml of fresh peripheral blood. Progressor patients were initially diagnosed with Graves' hyperthyroidism and developed ophthalmopathy during follow-up. Trizol reagent was used to extract total RNA, and RNA quality was then checked on an Agilent 2100 Bioanalyzer.

The receptor's source is a woman aged 25 to 45 with Graves' hyperthyroidism that later progressed to Graves' ophthalmopathy. The specimen sequenced was blood. The sequence is built from TRBV30 and TRBJ2-3, with no D gene named confidently. The encoded CDR3 is CAWSEQWADTQYF. The base sequence is TGTGCCTGGAGTGAACAGTGGGCAGATACGCAGTATTTT.